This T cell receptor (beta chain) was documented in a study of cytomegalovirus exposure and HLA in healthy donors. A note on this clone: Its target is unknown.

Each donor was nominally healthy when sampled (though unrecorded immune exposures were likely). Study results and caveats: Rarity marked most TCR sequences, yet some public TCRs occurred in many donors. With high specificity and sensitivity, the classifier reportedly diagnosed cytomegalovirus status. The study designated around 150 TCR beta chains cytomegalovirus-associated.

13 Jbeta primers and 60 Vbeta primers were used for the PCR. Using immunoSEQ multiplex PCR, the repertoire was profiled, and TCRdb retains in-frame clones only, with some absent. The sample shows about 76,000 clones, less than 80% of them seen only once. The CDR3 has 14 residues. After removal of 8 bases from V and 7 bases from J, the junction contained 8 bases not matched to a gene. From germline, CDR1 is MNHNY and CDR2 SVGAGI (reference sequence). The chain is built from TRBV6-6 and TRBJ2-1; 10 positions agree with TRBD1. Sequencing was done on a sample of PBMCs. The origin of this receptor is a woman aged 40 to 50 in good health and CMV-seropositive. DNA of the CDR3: TGTGCCAGCCGAGGGACAGGGGAGGTGAATGAGCAGTTCTTC. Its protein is CASRGTGEVNEQFF.